Presented here are 13 T cell receptor beta chains from one specimen sequenced in a study of cytomegalovirus exposure and HLA in healthy donors. The PCR made use of 60 Vbeta and 13 Jbeta primers. TCRdb's copy holds only in-frame clones and misses some; the assay was immunoSEQ multiplex PCR. The sample holds approximately 240,000 clones; about 80% are singletons and the top ten take roughly 2.5%. What was sequenced was PBMCs. The receptors come from a woman aged 55-69 years in good health and CMV-seropositive.

The chain couples TRBV5-1 to TRBJ1-5; a possible D gene is TRBD1 (5 bases). The ends were cut back, 4 bases at V and 3 bases at J, with 14 bases in the middle. Germline V gene lookup returns CDR1 SGHRS and CDR2 YFSETQ. The CDR3 loop spans 15 amino acids. Here the CDR3 DNA reads TGCGCCAGCAGCCTGGGGGAGGCGAACAATCAGCCCCAGCATTTT. This translates into CASSLGEANNQPQHF.

V gene TRBV5-1 combines with J gene TRBJ2-5; the match to TRBD2 covers 7 bases. This CDR3 contains 15 residues. V lost 0 bases and J lost 5; bases outside the gene matches: 7. Germline V gene sequence: CDR1 SGHRS, CDR2 YFSETQ. This chain's CDR3 is CASSLGTSMGETQYF. Here the CDR3 DNA reads TGCGCCAGCAGCTTGGGGACTAGTATGGGGGAGACCCAGTACTTC.

CDR3 in DNA: TGCAGCGTTGTTGAAACACACTACAATGAGCAGTTCTTC. Protein product: CSVVETHYNEQFF. The J gene is TRBJ2-1, the V gene TRBV29-1, with unresolved D. The CDR3 has 13 amino acids. Germline V gene data show CDR1 as SQVTM and CDR2 as ANQGSEA. Between the trimmed V and J ends, which lost 4 bases and 3 bases, there was a span of 10 bases.

This chain connects TRBV6-5 to TRBJ1-5; perhaps TRBD1 as D (6 bases). The germline V gene encodes CDR1 MNHEY and CDR2 SVGAGI. The CDR3 length is 15 residues. Trimming removed 5 bases at V and 2 bases at J, with 13 bases between. Written as DNA, the CDR3 is TGTGCCAGCAGTCCAAACTACAGGGGCAATCAGCCCCAGCATTTT. It is translated as CASSPNYRGNQPQHF.

The V gene is TRBV12-5, the J gene TRBJ1-1; D remains ambiguous. The CDR3 totals 13 residues. CDR1 and CDR2 from the germline V gene are LGHNT and FRNRAP. Deletions cut 4 bases from V and 3 bases from J, with 9 bases between. CDR3 amino acids: CASGYHGYTEAFF. The CDR3 DNA follows: TGTGCTAGTGGTTACCACGGGTACACTGAAGCTTTCTTT.

The chain has TRBV4-1 and TRBJ2-5; maybe TRBD2 (6 bases). V lost 0 bases and J 5 bases, leaving 16 bases between the germline ends. Germline lookup yields CDR1 MGHRA and CDR2 YSYEKL. The CDR3 runs to 16 residues. In DNA, the CDR3 is TGCGCCAGCAGCCAAGACGGGAACGGAGGGAAGGAGACCCAGTACTTC. The encoded protein is CASSQDGNGGKETQYF.

V usage is TRBV18 and J usage is TRBJ2-7; D might be TRBD2 (5 bases). Germline V gives CDR1 KGHSH, CDR2 LQKENI. Trimming stripped 3 bases from V and 0 bases from J, with 9 bases between. This CDR3 has 14 amino acids. The CDR3 protein is CASSPGVSSYEQYF. The CDR3 DNA sequence: TGTGCCAGCTCACCCGGGGTCAGCTCCTACGAGCAGTACTTC.

This clone has just a few counts. The chain links TRBV19 to TRBJ1-3; 9 bases align to TRBD1. V lost 5 bases and J lost 4; bases outside the gene matches: 9. Germline V gene lookup returns CDR1 LNHDA and CDR2 SQIVND (reference sequence). The CDR3 length is 16 residues. The CDR3 here is CASSWGRDRAGNTIYF. The CDR3 DNA follows: TGTGCCAGTAGTTGGGGTAGGGACAGGGCGGGAAACACCATATATTTT.

This chain connects TRBV7-9 to TRBJ1-2; D perhaps matches TRBD1 (6 bases). From germline, CDR1 is SEHNR and CDR2 FQNEAQ (reference sequence). The CDR3 is 13 amino acids. V was cut by 3 bases and J by 7 bases, with 12 bases left in between. The DNA for the CDR3 is TGTGCCAGCAGCTTCCAAGAAGGGGGTGGCTACACCTTC. This encodes CASSFQEGGGYTF.

The V gene is TRBV2, the J gene TRBJ2-3; TRBD1 agrees at 8 bases. The CDR3 loop spans 14 amino acids. V shed 5 bases and J 5 bases; nucleotides not matched to a gene: 6. From germline, CDR1 is SNHLY and CDR2 FYNNEI. Written as DNA, the CDR3 is TGTGCCAGCAGTCTGGACAGGGAGATAGATACGCAGTATTTT. Its translation: CASSLDREIDTQYF. Filled out from reference TRBV2 and TRBJ2-3, the complete variable domain reads EPEVTQTPSHQVTQMGQEVILRCVPISNHLYFYWYRQILGQKVEFLVSFYNNEISEKSEIFDDQFSVERPDGSNFTLKIRSTKLEDSAMYFCASSLDREIDTQYFGPGTRLTVL.

The chain uses TRBV7-6 and TRBJ1-5; no clear D. The length of the CDR3 is 13 residues. Trimming took off 5 bases at V and 7 bases at J, with 12 bases between the two ends. Germline values: CDR1 SGHVS, CDR2 FNYEAQ. The CDR3 DNA reads TGTGCCAGCAGCCCCGAAGAGAACCAGCCCCAGCATTTT. It specifies CASSPEENQPQHF.

The J gene is TRBJ2-7, the V gene TRBV4-3; tentatively, D is TRBD1 (6 bases). CDR3 size: 15 residues. Germline V gene data show CDR1 as LGHNA and CDR2 as YSLEER. Trimming left V 0 bases short and J 5 bases short, with 14 bases between. CDR3 amino acids: CASSQEAGVTHEQYF. DNA for the CDR3: TGCGCCAGCAGCCAAGAGGCAGGGGTAACCCACGAGCAGTACTTC.

This chain uses TRBV19 with TRBJ1-3; no reliable D call. This CDR3 contains 13 residues. Trimming cost V 9 bases and J 6 bases, with 15 bases left between them. The V gene's germline CDR1 is LNHDA and CDR2 SQIVND (reference sequence). The CDR3 reads CASARNSVNTIYF. Here the CDR3 DNA reads TGTGCCAGCGCGCGGAATAGCGTAAACACCATATATTTT.